This TCR beta chain derives from a study of T-cell reconstitution after alpha-beta-depleted transplantation in children. Using unique molecular identifiers, the investigators prepared the TCRbeta library. TCRdb reprocessed the PCR reads with MiXCR, giving one entry per CDR3 protein. The sample holds 200,000 to 300,000 distinct CDR3 sequences, 12% seen once. The germline V gene has CDR1 MGHDK and CDR2 SYGVNS. The CDR3 totals 13 residues. V lost 4 bases and J lost 4; bases outside the gene matches: 3. This clonotype was seen repeatedly, ten times or more. The clonotype originates from a human donor who donated a stem cell graft to a child with acute lymphoblastic leukemia. The rearrangement joins TRBV25-1 to TRBJ1-2; 7 positions match TRBD1. The input for sequencing was PBMCs from the stem cell graft donor, taken from the stem cell graft. CDR3 DNA: TGTGCCAGCAGTGTACAGGGGACCTATGGCTACACCTTC. It translates to CASSVQGTYGYTF.